Here is one TCR beta chain with its context. Per germline, CDR1 SGHTA and CDR2 FQGTGA. There are 13 residues in the CDR3. V lost 2 bases to trimming and J lost 7 bases, with 11 bases between them. TCRdb's copy holds only in-frame clones and misses some; the assay was immunoSEQ multiplex PCR. The sample lists 25,000 to 35,000 clones, around four fifths seen once, with roughly 8% in the top ten. This record comes from a study of blood T cell repertoires in COVID-19. Study information: Researchers got acute and convalescent COVID-19 samples from the United States, Italy and Spain. T cells, B-cell-depleted T cells, or PBMCs supplied cDNA or gDNA.

V gene TRBV7-3 combines with J gene TRBJ1-1, with a possible D match to TRBD1 (5 bases). The clonotype was recovered from a woman in her 70s with active or convalescent COVID-19. The sample taken for sequencing was peripheral blood. The CDR3 DNA follows: TGTGCCAGCAGCTTACTCACAGGTGGTGAAGCTTTCTTT. It is translated as CASSLLTGGEAFF.